The clone carrying this T cell receptor (beta chain) was seen just once. The antigen remains undetermined. Sequenced by immunoSEQ multiplex PCR; TCRdb stores in-frame clones only, minus some. The sample carries around 130,000 clones, roughly 90% recorded once. The data were obtained in a study of T cells in localized non-small cell lung cancer. V was pared by 7 bases and J by 7 bases, with 8 bases of the junction left unmatched. Germline values: CDR1 SGHTA, CDR2 FQGNSA. The CDR3 loop spans 13 amino acids. Study-wide findings and caveats: It was uninvolved adjacent lung that showed the highest T cell clonality, exceeding tumor. Higher T cell density in the blood was associated with longer overall survival, whereas higher adjacent-lung clonality associated with shorter survival.

The material was peripheral blood, obtained before any cancer treatment. The gene calls are TRBV7-2 and TRBJ2-5, with 8 bases that match TRBD2. This clonotype was obtained from a female donor older than 55 with stage I lung adenocarcinoma. The CDR3 sequence: CASTEREIGTQYF. As DNA, the CDR3 is TGTGCCAGCACCGAGCGGGAGATAGGGACCCAGTACTTC.